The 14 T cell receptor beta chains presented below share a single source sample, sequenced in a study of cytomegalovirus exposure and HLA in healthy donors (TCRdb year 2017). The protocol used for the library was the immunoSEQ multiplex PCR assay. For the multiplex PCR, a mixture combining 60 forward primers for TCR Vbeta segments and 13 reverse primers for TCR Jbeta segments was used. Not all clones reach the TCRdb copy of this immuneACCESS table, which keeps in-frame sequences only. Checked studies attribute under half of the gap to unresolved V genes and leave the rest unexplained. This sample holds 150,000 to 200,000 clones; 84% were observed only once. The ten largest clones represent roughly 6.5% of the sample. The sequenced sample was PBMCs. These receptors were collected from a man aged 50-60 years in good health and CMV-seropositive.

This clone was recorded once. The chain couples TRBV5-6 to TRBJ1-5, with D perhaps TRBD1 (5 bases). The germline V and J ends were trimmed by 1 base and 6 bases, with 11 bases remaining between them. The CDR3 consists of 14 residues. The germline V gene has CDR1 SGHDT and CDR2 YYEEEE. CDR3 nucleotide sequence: TGTGCCAGCAGCTTGTGGGGAGGGGTTCAGCCCCAGCATTTT. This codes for CASSLWGGVQPQHF.

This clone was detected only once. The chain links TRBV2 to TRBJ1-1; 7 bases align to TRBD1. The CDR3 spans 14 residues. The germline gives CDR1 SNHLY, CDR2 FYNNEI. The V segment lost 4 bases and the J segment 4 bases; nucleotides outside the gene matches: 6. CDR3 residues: CASSGRGLPTEAFF. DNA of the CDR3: TGTGCCAGCAGTGGTAGGGGGCTCCCCACTGAAGCTTTCTTT.

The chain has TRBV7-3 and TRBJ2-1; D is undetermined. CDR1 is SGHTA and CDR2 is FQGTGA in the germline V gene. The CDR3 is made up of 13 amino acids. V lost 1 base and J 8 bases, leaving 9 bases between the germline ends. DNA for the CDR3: TGTGCCAGCAGCTTAATTGGGCCGGATGAGCAGTTCTTC. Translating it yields CASSLIGPDEQFF.

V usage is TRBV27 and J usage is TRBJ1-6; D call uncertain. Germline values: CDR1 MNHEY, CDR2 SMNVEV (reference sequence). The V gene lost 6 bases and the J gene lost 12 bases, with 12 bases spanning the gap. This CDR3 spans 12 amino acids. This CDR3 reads CASRQRGGPLHF. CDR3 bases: TGTGCCAGCAGGCAGAGAGGTGGACCCCTCCACTTT.

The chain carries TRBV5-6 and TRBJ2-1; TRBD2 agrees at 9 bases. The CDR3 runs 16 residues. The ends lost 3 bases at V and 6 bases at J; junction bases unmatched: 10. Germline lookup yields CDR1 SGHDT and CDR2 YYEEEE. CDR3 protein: CASSSRYLAGANEQFF. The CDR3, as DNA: TGTGCCAGCAGCTCTAGATATTTAGCGGGAGCCAATGAGCAGTTCTTC.

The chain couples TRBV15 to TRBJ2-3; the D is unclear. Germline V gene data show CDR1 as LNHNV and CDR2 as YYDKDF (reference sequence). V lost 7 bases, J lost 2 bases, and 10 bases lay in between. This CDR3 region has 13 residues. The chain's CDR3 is CATKSGATDTQYF. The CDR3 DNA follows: TGTGCCACCAAGTCCGGAGCCACAGATACGCAGTATTTT.

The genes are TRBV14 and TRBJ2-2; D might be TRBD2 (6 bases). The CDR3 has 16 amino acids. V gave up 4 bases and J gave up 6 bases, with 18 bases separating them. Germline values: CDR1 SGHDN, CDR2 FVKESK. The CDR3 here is CASSPTGVAIAGELFF. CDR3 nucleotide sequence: TGTGCCAGCAGCCCTACGGGGGTTGCAATAGCCGGGGAGCTGTTTTTT.

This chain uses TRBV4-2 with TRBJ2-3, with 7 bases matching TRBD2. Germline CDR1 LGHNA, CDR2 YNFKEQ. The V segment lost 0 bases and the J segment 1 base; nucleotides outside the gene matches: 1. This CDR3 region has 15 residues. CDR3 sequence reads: CASSQEAGGTDTQYF. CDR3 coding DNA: TGTGCCAGCAGCCAAGAGGCGGGGGGCACAGATACGCAGTATTTT.

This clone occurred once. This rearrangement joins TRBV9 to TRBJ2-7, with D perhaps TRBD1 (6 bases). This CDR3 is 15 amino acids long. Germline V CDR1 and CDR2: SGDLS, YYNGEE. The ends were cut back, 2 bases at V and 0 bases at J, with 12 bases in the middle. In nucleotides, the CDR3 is TGTGCCAGCAGCGTTTACCGGGACACCTCCTACGAGCAGTACTTC. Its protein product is CASSVYRDTSYEQYF.

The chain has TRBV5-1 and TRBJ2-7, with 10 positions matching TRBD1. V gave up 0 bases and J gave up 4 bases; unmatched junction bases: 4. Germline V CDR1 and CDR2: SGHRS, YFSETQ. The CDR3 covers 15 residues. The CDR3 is CASSLDRDRGYEQYF. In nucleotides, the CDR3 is TGCGCCAGCAGCTTGGATCGGGACAGGGGTTACGAGCAGTACTTC.

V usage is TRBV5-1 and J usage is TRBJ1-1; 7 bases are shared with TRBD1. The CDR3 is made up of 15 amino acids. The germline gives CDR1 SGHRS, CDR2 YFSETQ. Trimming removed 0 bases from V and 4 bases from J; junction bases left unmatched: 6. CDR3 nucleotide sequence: TGCGCCAGCAGCTTGGCCGGGGACAGCTTCACTGAAGCTTTCTTT. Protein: CASSLAGDSFTEAFF.

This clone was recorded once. In DNA form, the CDR3 reads TGCAGCGTTGGGACAGTTCCCAATCAGCCCCAGCATTTT. Residues: CSVGTVPNQPQHF. The J gene is TRBJ1-5, the V gene TRBV29-1; the D gene is possibly TRBD1 (6 bases). The germline gives CDR1 SQVTM, CDR2 ANQGSEA. The CDR3 has 13 amino acids. V dropped 4 bases and J dropped 3 bases, with 10 bases sitting between them.

The CDR3 bases are TGTGCCAGCAGCGTGAGTCGGGAGGGTTCCGGGGAGCTGTTTTTT. This encodes CASSVSREGSGELFF. This chain connects TRBV9 to TRBJ2-2; 8 bases fit TRBD2. This CDR3 is 15 amino acids long. CDR1 and CDR2 from the germline V gene are SGDLS and YYNGEE. Trimming at V came to 2 bases and at J to 6 bases, leaving 6 bases not matched to a gene.

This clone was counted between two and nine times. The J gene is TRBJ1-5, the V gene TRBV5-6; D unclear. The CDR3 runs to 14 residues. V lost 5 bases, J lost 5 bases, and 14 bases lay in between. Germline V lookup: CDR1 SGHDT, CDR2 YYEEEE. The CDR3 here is CASSFQRAHQPQHF. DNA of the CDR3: TGTGCCAGCAGTTTTCAGCGTGCCCATCAGCCCCAGCATTTT.